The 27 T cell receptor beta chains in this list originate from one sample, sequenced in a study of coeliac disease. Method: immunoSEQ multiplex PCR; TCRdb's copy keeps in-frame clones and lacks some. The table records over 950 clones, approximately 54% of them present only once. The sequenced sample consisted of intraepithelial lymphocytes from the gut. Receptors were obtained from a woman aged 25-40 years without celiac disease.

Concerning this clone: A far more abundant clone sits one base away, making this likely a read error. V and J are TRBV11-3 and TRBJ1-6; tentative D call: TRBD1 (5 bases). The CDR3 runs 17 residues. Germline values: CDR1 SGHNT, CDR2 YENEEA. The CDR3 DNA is TGTGCCAGCAGCTTGGGGGACGGGAGCTCCTATAATTCCCCCCTCCACTTT. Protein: CASSLGDGSSYNSPLHF.

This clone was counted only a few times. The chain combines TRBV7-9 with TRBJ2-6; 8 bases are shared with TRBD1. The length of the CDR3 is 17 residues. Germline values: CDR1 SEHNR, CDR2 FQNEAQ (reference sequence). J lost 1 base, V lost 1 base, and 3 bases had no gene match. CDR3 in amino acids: CASSLGDRHSGANVLTF. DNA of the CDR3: TGTGCCAGCAGCTTAGGGGACAGGCATTCTGGGGCCAACGTCCTGACTTTC.

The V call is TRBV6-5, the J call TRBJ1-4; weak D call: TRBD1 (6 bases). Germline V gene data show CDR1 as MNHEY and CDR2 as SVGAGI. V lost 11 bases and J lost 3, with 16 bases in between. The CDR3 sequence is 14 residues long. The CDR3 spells CASERDNPNEKLFF. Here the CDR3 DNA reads TGTGCCTCAGAACGGGACAACCCTAATGAAAAACTGTTTTTT.

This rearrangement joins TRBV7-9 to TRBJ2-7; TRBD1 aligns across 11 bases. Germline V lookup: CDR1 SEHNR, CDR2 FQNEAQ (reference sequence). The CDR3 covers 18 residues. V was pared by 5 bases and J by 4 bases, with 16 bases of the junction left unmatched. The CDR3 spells CASSGAAGQGAQGYEQYF. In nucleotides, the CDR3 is TGTGCCAGCAGCGGCGCAGCCGGACAGGGGGCGCAGGGATACGAGCAGTACTTC.

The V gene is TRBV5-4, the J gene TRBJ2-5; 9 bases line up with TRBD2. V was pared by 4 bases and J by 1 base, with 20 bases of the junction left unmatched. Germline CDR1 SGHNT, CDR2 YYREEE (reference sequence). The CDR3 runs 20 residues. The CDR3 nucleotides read TGTGCCAGCAGCACCGACACATATAGCGGGGGCGCGTCGGGCCAAGAGACCCAGTACTTC. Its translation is CASSTDTYSGGASGQETQYF.

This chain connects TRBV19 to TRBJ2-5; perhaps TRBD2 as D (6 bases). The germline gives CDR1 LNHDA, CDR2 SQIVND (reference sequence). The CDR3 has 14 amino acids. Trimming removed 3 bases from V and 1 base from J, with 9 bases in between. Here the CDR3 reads CASSIGGTQETQYF. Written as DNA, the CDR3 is TGTGCCAGTAGTATCGGCGGGACCCAAGAGACCCAGTACTTC.

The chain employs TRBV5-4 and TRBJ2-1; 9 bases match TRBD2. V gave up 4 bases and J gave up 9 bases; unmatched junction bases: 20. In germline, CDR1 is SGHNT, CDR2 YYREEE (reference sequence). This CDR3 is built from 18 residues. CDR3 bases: TGTGCCAGCAGCCCCCGAAGTAGCGGGGGTATTTTAATTGGTGAGCAGTTCTTC. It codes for CASSPRSSGGILIGEQFF.

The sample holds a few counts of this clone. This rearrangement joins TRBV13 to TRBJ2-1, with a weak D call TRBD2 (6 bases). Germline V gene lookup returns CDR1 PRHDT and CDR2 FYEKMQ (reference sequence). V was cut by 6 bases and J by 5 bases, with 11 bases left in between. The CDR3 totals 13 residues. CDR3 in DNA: TGTGCCAGCAGTTTCGGAGGGGACAATGAGCAGTTCTTC. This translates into CASSFGGDNEQFF. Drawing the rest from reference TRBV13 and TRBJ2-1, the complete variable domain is AAGVIQSPRHLIKEKRETATLKCYPIPRHDTVYWYQQGPGQDPQFLISFYEKMQSDKGSIPDRFSAQQFSDYHSELNMSSLELGDSALYFCASSFGGDNEQFFGPGTRLTVL.

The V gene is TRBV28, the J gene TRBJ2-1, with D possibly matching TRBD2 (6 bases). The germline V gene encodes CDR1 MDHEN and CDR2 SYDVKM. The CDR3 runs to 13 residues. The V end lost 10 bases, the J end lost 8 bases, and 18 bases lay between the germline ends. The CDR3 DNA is TGTGCCATCGGGGGAAGTCCACTCTATGAGCAGTTCTTC. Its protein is CAIGGSPLYEQFF.

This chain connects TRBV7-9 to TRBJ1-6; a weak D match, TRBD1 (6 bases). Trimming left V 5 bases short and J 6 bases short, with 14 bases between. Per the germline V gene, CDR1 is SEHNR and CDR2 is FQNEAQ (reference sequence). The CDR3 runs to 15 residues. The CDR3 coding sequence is TGTGCCAGCAGCCTAACAGGGTATCCTAATTCACCCCTCCACTTT. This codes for CASSLTGYPNSPLHF.

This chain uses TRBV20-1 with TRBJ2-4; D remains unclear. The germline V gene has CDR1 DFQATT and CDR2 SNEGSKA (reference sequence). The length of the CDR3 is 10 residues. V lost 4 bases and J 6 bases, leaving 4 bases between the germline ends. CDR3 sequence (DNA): TGCAGTGCTACCGGAAACATTCAGTACTTC. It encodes CSATGNIQYF.

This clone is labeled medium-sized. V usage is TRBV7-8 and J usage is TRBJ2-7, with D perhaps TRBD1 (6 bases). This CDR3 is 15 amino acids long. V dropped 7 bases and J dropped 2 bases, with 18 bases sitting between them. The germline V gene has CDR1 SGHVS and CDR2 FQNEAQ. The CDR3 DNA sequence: TGTGCCAGCAAGGGGGAGACCTTCCTGCCCTACGAGCAGTACTTC. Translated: CASKGETFLPYEQYF.

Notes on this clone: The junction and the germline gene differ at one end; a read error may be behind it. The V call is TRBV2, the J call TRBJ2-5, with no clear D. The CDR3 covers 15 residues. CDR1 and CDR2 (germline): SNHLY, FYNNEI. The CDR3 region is CASSPKTSKQGTQYF. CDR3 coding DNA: TGTGCCAGCAGTCCCAAGACTTCTAAACAAGGGACCCAGTACTTC.

This CDR3 is CSGQGNTEAFF. Written as DNA, the CDR3 is TGCAGCGGCCAGGGGAACACTGAAGCTTTCTTT. J is TRBJ1-1 and V is TRBV29-1, with a possible D match to TRBD1 (5 bases). The CDR3 spans 11 residues. Trimming took off 7 bases at V and 1 base at J, with 7 bases between the two ends. Germline lookup yields CDR1 SQVTM and CDR2 ANQGSEA.

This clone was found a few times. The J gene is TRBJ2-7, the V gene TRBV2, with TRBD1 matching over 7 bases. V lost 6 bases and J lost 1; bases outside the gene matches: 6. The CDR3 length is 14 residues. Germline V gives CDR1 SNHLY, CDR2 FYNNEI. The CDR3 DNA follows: TGTGCCAGCAGGCCCCCGGGACAGTCCTACGAGCAGTACTTC. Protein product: CASRPPGQSYEQYF. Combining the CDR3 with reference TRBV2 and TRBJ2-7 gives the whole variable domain EPEVTQTPSHQVTQMGQEVILRCVPISNHLYFYWYRQILGQKVEFLVSFYNNEISEKSEIFDDQFSVERPDGSNFTLKIRSTKLEDSAMYFCASRPPGQSYEQYFGPGTRLTVT.

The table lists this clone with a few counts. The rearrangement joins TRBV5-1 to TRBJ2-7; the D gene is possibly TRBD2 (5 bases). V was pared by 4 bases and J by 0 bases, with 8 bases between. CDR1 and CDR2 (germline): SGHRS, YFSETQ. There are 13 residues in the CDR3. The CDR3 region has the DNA TGCGCCAGCAGCAGCGGCAGCTCCTACGAGCAGTACTTC. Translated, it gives CASSSGSSYEQYF. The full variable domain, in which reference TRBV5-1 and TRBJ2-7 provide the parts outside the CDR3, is KAGVTQTPRYLIKTRGQQVTLSCSPISGHRSVSWYQQTPGQGLQFLFEYFSETQRNKGNFPGRFSGRQFSNSRSEMNVSTLELGDSALYLCASSSGSSYEQYFGPGTRLTVT.

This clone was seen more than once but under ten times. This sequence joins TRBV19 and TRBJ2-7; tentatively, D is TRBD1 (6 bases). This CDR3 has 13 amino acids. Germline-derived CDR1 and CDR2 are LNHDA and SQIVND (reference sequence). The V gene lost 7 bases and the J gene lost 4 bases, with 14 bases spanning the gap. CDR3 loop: CASTGDKEYEQYF. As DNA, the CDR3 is TGTGCCAGTACAGGGGACAAGGAATACGAGCAGTACTTC.

As DNA, the CDR3 is TGTGCCAGCAGTTACTACGAGGCTAGTCAGCCCCAGCATTTT. Amino acids: CASSYYEASQPQHF. The chain employs TRBV6-6 and TRBJ1-5; D remains ambiguous. V dropped 1 base and J dropped 6 bases, with 10 bases sitting between them. The germline CDR1 and CDR2 sequences are MNHNY and SVGAGI (reference sequence). There are 14 residues in the CDR3.

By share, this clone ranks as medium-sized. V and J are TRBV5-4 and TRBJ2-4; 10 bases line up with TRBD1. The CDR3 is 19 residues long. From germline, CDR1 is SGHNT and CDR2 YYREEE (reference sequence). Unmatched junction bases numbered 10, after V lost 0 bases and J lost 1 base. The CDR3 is CASSLAGTGVIGAKNIQYF. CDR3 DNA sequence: TGTGCCAGCAGCTTGGCCGGGACAGGGGTTATAGGGGCCAAAAACATTCAGTACTTC.

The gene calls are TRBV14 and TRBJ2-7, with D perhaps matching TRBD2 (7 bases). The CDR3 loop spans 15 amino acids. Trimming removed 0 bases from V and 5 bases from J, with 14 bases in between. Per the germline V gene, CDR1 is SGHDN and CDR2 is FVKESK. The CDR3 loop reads CASSQDFGGDNEQYF. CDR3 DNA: TGTGCCAGCAGCCAAGATTTTGGGGGGGACAACGAGCAGTACTTC. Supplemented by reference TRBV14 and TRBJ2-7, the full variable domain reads EAGVTQFPSHSVIEKGQTVTLRCDPISGHDNLYWYRRVMGKEIKFLLHFVKESKQDESGMPNNRFLAERTGGTYSTLKVQPAELEDSGVYFCASSQDFGGDNEQYFGPGTRLTVT.

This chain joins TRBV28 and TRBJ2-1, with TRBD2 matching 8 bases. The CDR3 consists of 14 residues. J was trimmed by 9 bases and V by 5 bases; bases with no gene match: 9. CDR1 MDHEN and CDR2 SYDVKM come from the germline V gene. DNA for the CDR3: TGTGCCAGCAGTCCTCAGGGACTAGAGAGTGAGCAGTTCTTC. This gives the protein CASSPQGLESEQFF.

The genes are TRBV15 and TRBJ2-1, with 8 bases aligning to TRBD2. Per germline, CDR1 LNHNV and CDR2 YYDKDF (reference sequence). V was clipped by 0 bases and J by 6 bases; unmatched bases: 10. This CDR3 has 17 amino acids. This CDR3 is CATSREGGLVTINEQFF. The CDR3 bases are TGTGCCACCAGCAGAGAGGGGGGACTAGTTACCATCAATGAGCAGTTCTTC.

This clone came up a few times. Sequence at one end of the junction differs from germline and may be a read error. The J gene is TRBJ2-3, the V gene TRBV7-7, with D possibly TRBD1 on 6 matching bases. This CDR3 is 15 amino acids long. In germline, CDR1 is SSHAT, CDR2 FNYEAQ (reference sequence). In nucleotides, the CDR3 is TGTGCTAGCAGCTTACTGGCAGGGGGCACAGATACGCAGTATTTT. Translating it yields CASSLLAGGTDTQYF.

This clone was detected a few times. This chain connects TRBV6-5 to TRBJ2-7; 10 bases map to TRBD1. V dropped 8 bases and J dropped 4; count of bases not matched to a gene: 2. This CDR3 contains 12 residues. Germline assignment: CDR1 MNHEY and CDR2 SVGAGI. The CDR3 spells CASGTGVYEQYF. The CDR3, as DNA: TGTGCCAGCGGGACAGGGGTGTACGAGCAGTACTTC.

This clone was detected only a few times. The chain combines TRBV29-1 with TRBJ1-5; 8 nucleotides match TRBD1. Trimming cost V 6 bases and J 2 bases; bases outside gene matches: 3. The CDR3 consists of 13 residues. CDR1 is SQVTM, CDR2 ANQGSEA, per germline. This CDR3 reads CSVMTGGNQPQHF. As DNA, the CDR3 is TGCAGCGTCATGACAGGGGGCAATCAGCCCCAGCATTTT.

In nucleotides, the CDR3 is TGTGCCAGCAGCCCTCGGTCCCAAGAGACCCAGTACTTC. It encodes CASSPRSQETQYF. V and J are TRBV9 and TRBJ2-5; D gene ambiguous. Germline CDR1 and CDR2: SGDLS and YYNGEE. This CDR3 has 13 residues. V lost 4 bases, J lost 1 base, and 8 bases lay in between.

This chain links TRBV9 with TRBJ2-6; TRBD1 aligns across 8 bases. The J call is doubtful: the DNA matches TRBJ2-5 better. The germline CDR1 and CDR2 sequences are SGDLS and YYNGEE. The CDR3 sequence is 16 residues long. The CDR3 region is CASSSSTGGLLETQYF. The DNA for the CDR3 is TGTGCCAGCAGCTCGAGTACAGGGGGGCTTCTAGAGACCCAGTACTTC.